This T cell receptor beta chain was identified in a study of cytomegalovirus exposure and HLA in healthy donors. Study-level points and caveats: A missense variant in DCLRE1C was later tied to TCR beta V- and J-gene trimming. In a later analysis, several top co-occurrence clusters appeared linked to parvovirus B19, influenza, CMV and Epstein-Barr virus.

The CDR3 sequence is 15 residues long. Germline assignment: CDR1 SGDLS and CDR2 YYNGEE. The V gene end was trimmed by 3 bases and the J gene end by 1 base; junction bases not matched to a gene: 6. Samples came from healthy bone marrow donors. The PCR had 60 Vbeta and 13 Jbeta primers. Sequenced by immunoSEQ multiplex PCR; TCRdb stores in-frame clones only, minus some. The data contain 100,000 to 150,000 clones, approximately 75% of them singletons. This clone was recorded a few times. Its antigen remains unknown. Sequencing input: PBMCs. The chain carries TRBV9 and TRBJ1-2; 7 nucleotides align to TRBD1. This clonotype was sampled from a woman aged 50 to 60 in good health and CMV-seronegative. The CDR3 reads CASSETTGHNYGYTF. The CDR3 DNA reads as TGTGCCAGCAGCGAGACGACAGGGCATAACTATGGCTACACCTTC.